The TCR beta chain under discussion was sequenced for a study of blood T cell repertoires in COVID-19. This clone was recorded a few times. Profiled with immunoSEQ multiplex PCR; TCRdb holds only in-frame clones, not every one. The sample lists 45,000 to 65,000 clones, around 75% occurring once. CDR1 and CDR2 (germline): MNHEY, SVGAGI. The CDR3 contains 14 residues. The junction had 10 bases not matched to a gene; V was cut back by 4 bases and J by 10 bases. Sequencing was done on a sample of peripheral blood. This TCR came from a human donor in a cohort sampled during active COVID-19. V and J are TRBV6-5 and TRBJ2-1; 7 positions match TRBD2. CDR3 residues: CASSSRTREGEQFF. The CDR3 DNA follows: TGTGCCAGCAGTTCTAGGACTAGGGAAGGGGAGCAGTTCTTC.